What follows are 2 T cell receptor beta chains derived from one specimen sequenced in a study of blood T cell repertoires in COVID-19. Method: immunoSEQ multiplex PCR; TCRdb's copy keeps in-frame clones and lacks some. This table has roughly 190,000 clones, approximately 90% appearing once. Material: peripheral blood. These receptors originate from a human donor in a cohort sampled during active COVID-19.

The CDR3 DNA reads TGCGCCAGCAGGTTGACAGGTAGCTCCTACAATGAGCAGTTCTTC. Protein sequence: CASRLTGSSYNEQFF. This chain uses TRBV5-1 with TRBJ2-1; D possibly corresponds to TRBD1 (6 bases). Germline V gene data show CDR1 as SGHRS and CDR2 as YFSETQ. The CDR3 is made up of 15 amino acids. Trimming removed 5 bases at V and 0 bases at J, with 12 bases between.

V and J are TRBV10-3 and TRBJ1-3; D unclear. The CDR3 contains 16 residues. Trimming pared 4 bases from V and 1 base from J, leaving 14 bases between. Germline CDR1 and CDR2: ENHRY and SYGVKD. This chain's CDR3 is CAISGRLGGSGNTIYF. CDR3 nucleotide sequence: TGTGCCATCAGTGGGAGGTTGGGAGGATCTGGAAACACCATATATTTT.